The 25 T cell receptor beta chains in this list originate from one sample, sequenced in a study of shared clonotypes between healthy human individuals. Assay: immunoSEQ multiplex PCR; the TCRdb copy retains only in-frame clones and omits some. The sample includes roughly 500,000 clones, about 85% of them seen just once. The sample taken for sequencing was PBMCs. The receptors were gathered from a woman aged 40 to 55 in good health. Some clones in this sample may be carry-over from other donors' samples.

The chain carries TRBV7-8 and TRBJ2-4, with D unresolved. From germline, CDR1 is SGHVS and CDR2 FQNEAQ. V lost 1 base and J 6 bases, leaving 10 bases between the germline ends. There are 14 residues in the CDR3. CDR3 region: CASSLELLGNIQYF. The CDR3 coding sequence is TGTGCCAGCAGCTTAGAACTTTTGGGAAACATTCAGTACTTC.

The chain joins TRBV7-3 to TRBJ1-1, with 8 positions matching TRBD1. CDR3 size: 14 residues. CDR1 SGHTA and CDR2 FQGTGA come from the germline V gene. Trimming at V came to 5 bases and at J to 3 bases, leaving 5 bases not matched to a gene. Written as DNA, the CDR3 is TGTGCCAGCAGCATCCAGGGGGCTGACACTGAAGCTTTCTTT. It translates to CASSIQGADTEAFF.

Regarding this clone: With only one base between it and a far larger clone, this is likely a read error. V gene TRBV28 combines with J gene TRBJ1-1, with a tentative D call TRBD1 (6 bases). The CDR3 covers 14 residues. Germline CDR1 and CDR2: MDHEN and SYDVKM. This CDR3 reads CSTIVGGHNTEAFF. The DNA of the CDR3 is TGTTCCACCATTGTTGGGGGACATAACACTGAAGCTTTCTTT.

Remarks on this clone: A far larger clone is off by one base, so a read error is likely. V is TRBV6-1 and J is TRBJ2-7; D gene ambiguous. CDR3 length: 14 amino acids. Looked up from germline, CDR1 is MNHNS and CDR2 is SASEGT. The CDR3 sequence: CASSGPSFGYEQCF. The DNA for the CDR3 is TGTGCCAGCTCTGGCCCATCGTTCGGGTACGAGCAGTGCTTC.

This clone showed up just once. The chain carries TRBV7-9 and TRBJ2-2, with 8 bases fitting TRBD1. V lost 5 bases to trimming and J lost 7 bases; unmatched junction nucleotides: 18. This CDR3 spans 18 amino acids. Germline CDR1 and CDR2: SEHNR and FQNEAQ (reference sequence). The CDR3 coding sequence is TGTGCCAGCAGCCTATGGACAGGGTTCGCCCCGAACGGCGGGGAGCTGTTTTTT. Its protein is CASSLWTGFAPNGGELFF.

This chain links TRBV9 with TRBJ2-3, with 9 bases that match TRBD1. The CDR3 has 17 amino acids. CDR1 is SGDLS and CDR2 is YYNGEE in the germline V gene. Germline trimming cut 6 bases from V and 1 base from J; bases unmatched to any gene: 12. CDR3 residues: CASNSWGQGLGTDTQYF. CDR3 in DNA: TGTGCCAGCAACTCGTGGGGACAGGGACTGGGCACAGATACGCAGTATTTT.

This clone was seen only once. CDR3 region: CASSLRLGRLEETQYF. The CDR3, as DNA: TGTGCCAGCAGCTTAAGGTTAGGGCGGCTGGAAGAGACCCAGTACTTC. The V gene is TRBV7-2, the J gene TRBJ2-5; no clear D gene. Germline values: CDR1 SGHTA, CDR2 FQGNSA. V lost 2 bases, J lost 3 bases, and 16 bases lay in between. CDR3 size: 16 residues.

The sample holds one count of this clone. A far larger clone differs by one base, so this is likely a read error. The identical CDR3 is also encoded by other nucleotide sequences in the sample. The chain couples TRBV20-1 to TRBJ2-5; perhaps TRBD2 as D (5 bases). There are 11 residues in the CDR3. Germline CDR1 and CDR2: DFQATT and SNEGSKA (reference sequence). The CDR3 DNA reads TGCGGACTCCTCTCCGGGGAGACCCAGTACTTC. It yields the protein CGLLSGETQYF.

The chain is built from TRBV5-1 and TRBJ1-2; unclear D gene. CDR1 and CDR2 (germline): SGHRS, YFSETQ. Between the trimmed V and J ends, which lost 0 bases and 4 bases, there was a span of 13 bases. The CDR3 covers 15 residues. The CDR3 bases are TGCGCCAGCAGCTTGGGGGTCAGCCAACGCTATGGCTACACCTTC. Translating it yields CASSLGVSQRYGYTF.

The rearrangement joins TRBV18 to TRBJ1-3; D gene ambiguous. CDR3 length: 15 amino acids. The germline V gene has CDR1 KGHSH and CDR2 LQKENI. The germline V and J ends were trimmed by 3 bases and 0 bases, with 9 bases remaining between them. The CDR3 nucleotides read TGTGCCAGCTCACCGCAACCGACCTCTGGAAACACCATATATTTT. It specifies CASSPQPTSGNTIYF.

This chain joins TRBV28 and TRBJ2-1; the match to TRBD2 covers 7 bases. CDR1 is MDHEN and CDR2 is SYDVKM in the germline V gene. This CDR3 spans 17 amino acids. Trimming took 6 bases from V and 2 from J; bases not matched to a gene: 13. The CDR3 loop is CASSSPGLAVTYNEQFF. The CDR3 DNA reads TGTGCCAGCAGCTCCCCTGGGCTAGCGGTAACCTACAATGAGCAGTTCTTC.

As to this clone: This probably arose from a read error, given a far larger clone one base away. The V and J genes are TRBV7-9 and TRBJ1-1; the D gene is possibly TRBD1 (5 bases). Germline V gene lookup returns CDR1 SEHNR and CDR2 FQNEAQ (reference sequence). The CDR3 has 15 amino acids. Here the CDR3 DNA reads TGTGCCAGCAGCTTAACTAGGGATGGGGCGGCTGAAGTTTTCTTT. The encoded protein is CASSLTRDGAAEVFF.

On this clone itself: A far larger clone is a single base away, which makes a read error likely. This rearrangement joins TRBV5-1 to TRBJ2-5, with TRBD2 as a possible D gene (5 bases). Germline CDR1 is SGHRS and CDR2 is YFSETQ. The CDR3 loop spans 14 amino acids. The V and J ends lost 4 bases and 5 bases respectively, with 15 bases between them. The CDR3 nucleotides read TGCGCCAGCAGCGTGGGGTCGGGCGGGGAGACCCAGTACTTC. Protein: CASSVGSGGETQYF.

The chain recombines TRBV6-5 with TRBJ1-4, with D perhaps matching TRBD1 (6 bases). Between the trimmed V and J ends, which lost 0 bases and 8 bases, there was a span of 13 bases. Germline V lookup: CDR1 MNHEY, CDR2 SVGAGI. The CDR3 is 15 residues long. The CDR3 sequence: CASSYSYRAPEKLFF. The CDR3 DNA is TGTGCCAGCAGTTACTCCTACAGGGCTCCCGAAAAACTGTTTTTT.

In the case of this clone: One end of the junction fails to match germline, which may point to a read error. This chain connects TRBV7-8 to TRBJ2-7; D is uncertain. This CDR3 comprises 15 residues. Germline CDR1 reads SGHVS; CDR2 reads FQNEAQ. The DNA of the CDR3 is TGTGCCGGCAGTTTCCTCCGCGACTCACCCTACGAGCAGTACTTC. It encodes CAGSFLRDSPYEQYF.

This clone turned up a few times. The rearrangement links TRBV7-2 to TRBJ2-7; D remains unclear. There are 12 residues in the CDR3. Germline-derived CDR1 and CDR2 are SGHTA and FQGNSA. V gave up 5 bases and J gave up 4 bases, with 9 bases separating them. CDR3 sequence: CASSDKDYEQYF. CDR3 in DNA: TGTGCCAGCAGCGACAAGGATTACGAGCAGTACTTC.

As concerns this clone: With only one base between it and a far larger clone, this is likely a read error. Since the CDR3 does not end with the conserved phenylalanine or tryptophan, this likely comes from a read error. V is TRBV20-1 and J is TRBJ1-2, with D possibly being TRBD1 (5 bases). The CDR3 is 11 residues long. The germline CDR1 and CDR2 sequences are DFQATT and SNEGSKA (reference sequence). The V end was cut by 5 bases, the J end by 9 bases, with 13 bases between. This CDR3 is CSAEGERRYTL. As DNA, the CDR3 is TGCAGTGCTGAAGGGGAGCGACGCTACACCTTA.

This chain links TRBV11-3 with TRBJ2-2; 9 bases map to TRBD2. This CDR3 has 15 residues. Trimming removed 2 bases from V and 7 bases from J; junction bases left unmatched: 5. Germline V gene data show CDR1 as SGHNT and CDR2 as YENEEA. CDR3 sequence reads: CASSLMAGGHGELFF. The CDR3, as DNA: TGTGCCAGCAGCTTAATGGCGGGAGGGCACGGGGAGCTGTTTTTT.

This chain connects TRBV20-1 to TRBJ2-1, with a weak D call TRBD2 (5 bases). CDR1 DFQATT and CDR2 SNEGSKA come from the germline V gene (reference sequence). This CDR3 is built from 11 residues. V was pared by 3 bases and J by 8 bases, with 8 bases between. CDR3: CSARRVDEQFF. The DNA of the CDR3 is TGCAGTGCTAGGAGGGTCGATGAGCAGTTCTTC.

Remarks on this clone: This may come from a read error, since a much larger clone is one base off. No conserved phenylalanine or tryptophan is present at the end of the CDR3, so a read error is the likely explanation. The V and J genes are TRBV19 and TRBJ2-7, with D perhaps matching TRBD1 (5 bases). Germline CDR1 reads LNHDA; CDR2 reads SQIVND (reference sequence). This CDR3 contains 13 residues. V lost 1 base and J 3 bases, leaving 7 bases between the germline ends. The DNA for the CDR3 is TGTGCCAGTAGTATAGCTCAGGGCTACGAGCAGTACCTC. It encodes CASSIAQGYEQYL.

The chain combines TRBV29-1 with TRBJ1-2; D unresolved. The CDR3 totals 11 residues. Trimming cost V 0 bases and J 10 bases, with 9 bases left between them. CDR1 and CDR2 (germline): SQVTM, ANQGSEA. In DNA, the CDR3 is TGCAGCGTTGAAGAAGGCCGAACCTACACCTTC. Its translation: CSVEEGRTYTF.

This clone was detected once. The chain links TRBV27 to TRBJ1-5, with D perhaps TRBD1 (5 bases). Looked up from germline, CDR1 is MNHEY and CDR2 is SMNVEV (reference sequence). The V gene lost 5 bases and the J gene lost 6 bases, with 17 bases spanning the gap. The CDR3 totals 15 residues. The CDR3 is CASSKGFGRGQPQHF. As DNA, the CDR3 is TGTGCCAGCAGTAAGGGGTTCGGGCGCGGTCAGCCCCAGCATTTT.

CDR3: CASSLIRRAAYGYTF. For the CDR3, the DNA is TGTGCCAGCAGCTTAATCCGCAGGGCGGCCTATGGCTACACCTTC. The chain uses TRBV7-2 and TRBJ1-2; perhaps TRBD1 as D (5 bases). The germline V and J ends were trimmed by 2 bases and 4 bases, with 14 bases remaining between them. Per the germline V gene, CDR1 is SGHTA and CDR2 is FQGNSA. This CDR3 contains 15 residues.

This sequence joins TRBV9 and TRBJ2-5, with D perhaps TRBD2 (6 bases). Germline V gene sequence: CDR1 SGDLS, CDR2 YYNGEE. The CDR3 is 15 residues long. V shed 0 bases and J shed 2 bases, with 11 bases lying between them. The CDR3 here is CASSVGAGFQETQYF. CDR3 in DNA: TGTGCCAGCAGCGTAGGGGCGGGATTTCAAGAGACCCAGTACTTC.

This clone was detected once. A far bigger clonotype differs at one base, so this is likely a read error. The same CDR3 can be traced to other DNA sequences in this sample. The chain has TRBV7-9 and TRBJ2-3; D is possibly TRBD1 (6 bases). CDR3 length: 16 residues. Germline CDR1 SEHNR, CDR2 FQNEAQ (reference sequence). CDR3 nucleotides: TGTGCAAGCAGGCCCCCTCTACAGGGCGGAGACGAGGGGCAGTATTTT. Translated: CASRPPLQGGDEGQYF. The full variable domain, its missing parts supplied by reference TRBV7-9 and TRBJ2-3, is DTGVSQNPRHKITKRGQNVTFRCDPISEHNRLYWYRQTLGQGPEFLTYFQNEAQLEKSRLLSDRFSAERPKGSFSTLEIQRTEQGDSAMYLCASRPPLQGGDEGQYFGPGTRLTVL.